Presented here are 7 T cell receptor beta chains from one specimen sequenced in a study of cytomegalovirus exposure and HLA in healthy donors. PCR amplification relied on 60 Vbeta primers (plus 13 Jbeta primers). The table came from immunoSEQ multiplex PCR; TCRdb's copy has only in-frame clones and leaves some out. The sample has 200,000 or so clones, about 83% seen once; the top ten hold about 14%. Material for sequencing was PBMCs. Receptors originate from a man in his forties or fifties in good health and CMV-seronegative.

CDR3 loop: CASSYNSGGQETQYF. The DNA for the CDR3 is TGTGCCAGCAGCTACAATAGCGGGGGTCAAGAGACCCAGTACTTC. The chain recombines TRBV7-2 with TRBJ2-5; 9 bases match TRBD2. Germline V gene sequence: CDR1 SGHTA, CDR2 FQGNSA. CDR3 size: 15 residues. V lost 4 bases and J lost 2; bases outside the gene matches: 5.

Only a few counts were recorded for this clone. The V gene is TRBV13, the J gene TRBJ2-1, with 8 positions matching TRBD2. This CDR3 has 15 amino acids. V lost 4 bases, J lost 6 bases, and 8 bases stayed unmatched. Germline V gene data show CDR1 as PRHDT and CDR2 as FYEKMQ (reference sequence). CDR3 nucleotides: TGTGCCAGCAGCTCTGGACTAGCAATGGCCAATGAGCAGTTCTTC. This sequence encodes CASSSGLAMANEQFF.

The V and J genes are TRBV27 and TRBJ2-7; 8 nucleotides align to TRBD2. Germline assignment: CDR1 MNHEY and CDR2 SMNVEV (reference sequence). The V gene end was trimmed by 5 bases and the J gene end by 5 bases; junction bases not matched to a gene: 11. CDR3 size: 15 residues. CDR3 nucleotides: TGTGCCAGCAGTCCCGCCGGGACTAGTATCGACGAGCAGTACTTC. Translating gives CASSPAGTSIDEQYF.

This chain connects TRBV27 to TRBJ2-7; maybe TRBD2 (6 bases). Germline loops: CDR1 MNHEY, CDR2 SMNVEV (reference sequence). The CDR3 is 14 residues long. V lost 5 bases and J 2 bases, leaving 13 bases between the germline ends. The CDR3 spells CASSPRGLTYEQYF. The CDR3 nucleotides read TGTGCCAGCAGTCCGCGGGGTCTCACCTACGAGCAGTACTTC.

The chain combines TRBV30 with TRBJ1-6; 8 nucleotides match TRBD1. From germline, CDR1 is GTSNPN and CDR2 SVGIG (reference sequence). This CDR3 contains 14 residues. The trim removed 5 bases at V and 7 bases at J, leaving 7 bases unmatched. The CDR3 sequence: CAWGQGVQNSPLHF. CDR3 DNA: TGTGCCTGGGGACAGGGAGTCCAAAATTCACCCCTCCACTTT.

This chain links TRBV27 with TRBJ2-2; TRBD2 aligns across 8 bases. V lost 3 bases to trimming and J lost 5 bases; unmatched junction nucleotides: 8. CDR3 size: 16 residues. Germline CDR1 and CDR2: MNHEY and SMNVEV (reference sequence). This CDR3 is CASSFGTSGGTGELFF. The CDR3 coding sequence is TGTGCCAGCAGTTTTGGGACTAGTGGTGGAACCGGGGAGCTGTTTTTT.

This sequence joins TRBV19 and TRBJ1-5; D unclear. The CDR3 extends over 15 amino acids. Germline V gene lookup returns CDR1 LNHDA and CDR2 SQIVND (reference sequence). The V gene lost 6 bases and the J gene lost 3 bases, with 15 bases spanning the gap. The CDR3 reads CASSSPPGLNQPQHF. Written as DNA, the CDR3 is TGTGCCAGTAGCAGTCCCCCGGGTCTCAATCAGCCCCAGCATTTT.